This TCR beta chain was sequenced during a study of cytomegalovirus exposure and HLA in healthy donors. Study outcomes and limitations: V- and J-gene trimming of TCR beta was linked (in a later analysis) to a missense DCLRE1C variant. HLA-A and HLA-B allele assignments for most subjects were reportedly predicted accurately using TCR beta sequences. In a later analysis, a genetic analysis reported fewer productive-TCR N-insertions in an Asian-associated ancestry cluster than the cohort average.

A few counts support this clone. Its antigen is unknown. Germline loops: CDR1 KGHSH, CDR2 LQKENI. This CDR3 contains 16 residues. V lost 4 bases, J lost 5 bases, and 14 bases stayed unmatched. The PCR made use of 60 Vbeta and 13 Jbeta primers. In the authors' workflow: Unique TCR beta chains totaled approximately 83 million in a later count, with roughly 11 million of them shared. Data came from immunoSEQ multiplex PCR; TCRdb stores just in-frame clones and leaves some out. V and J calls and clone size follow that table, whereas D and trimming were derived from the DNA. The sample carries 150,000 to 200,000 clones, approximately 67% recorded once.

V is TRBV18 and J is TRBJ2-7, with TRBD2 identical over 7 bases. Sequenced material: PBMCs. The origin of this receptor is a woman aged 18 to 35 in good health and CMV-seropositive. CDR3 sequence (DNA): TGTGCCAGCTCACTCATGCGTGTGCGGGAGAAGGACGAGCAGTACTTC. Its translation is CASSLMRVREKDEQYF.